The 9 T cell receptor beta chains reported below all come from one sample, sequenced in a study of shared clonotypes between healthy human individuals. Cells designated naive CD8 were CD45RO-negative and were positively selected for CCR7, with terminally differentiated effector memory CD45RA+ cells excluded. Assay: immunoSEQ multiplex PCR; the TCRdb copy retains only in-frame clones and omits some. This table holds about 2.1 million clones, 93% found once. The sequenced material came from naive CD8+ T cells from PBMCs. The receptors stem from a man between 18 and 35 years old in good health. Some clones in this sample may be carry-over from other donors' samples.

The chain recombines TRBV27 with TRBJ1-2; weak D call: TRBD1 (5 bases). V lost 2 bases and J lost 7, with 14 bases in between. The CDR3 has 14 amino acids. CDR1 MNHEY and CDR2 SMNVEV come from the germline V gene (reference sequence). DNA of the CDR3: TGTGCCAGCAGTTTAGGGGGGTGGGGAGGTGGCTACACCTTC. It yields the protein CASSLGGWGGGYTF.

The rearrangement uses TRBV11-1 and TRBJ2-5; 8 nucleotides agree with TRBD1. Germline CDR1 reads SGHAT; CDR2 reads FQDESV (reference sequence). CDR3 length: 16 amino acids. J gave up 1 base and V 1 base, and 5 bases lay outside the gene matches. The CDR3 loop is CASSLGSGTGQETQYF. In DNA form, the CDR3 reads TGTGCCAGCAGCTTAGGGTCCGGGACAGGCCAAGAGACCCAGTACTTC.

The genes are TRBV25-1 and TRBJ1-1, with 7 bases identical to TRBD1. The CDR3 runs 18 residues. CDR1 and CDR2 (germline): MGHDK, SYGVNS. V shed 3 bases, J shed 0 bases, and the junction held 13 bases outside the gene matches. CDR3 DNA sequence: TGTGCCAGCAGTGAGTACGGGACAGATTCTTTCATGAACACTGAAGCTTTCTTT. Protein product: CASSEYGTDSFMNTEAFF. The whole variable domain, filled in from reference TRBV25-1 and TRBJ1-1, reads EADIYQTPRYLVIGTGKKITLECSQTMGHDKMYWYQQDPGMELHLIHYSYGVNSTEKGDLSSESTVSRIRTEHFPLTLESARPSHTSQYLCASSEYGTDSFMNTEAFFGQGTRLTVV.

This clone has a single count. The chain links TRBV28 to TRBJ2-1, with TRBD2 matching 10 bases. V shed 1 base and J 6 bases; nucleotides not matched to a gene: 9. The CDR3 has 17 residues. Per the germline V gene, CDR1 is MDHEN and CDR2 is SYDVKM. CDR3 amino acids: CASSLSPQREGLNEQFF. CDR3 coding DNA: TGTGCCAGCAGTTTATCTCCTCAGCGGGAGGGCCTCAATGAGCAGTTCTTC.

As concerns this clone: Other nucleotide sequences in the sample specify the same CDR3. This rearrangement joins TRBV28 to TRBJ1-1; D unclear. V was cut by 5 bases and J by 1 base, with 8 bases left in between. This CDR3 region has 13 residues. Germline loops: CDR1 MDHEN, CDR2 SYDVKM. CDR3 sequence: CASSPRGNTEAFF. The CDR3 bases are TGTGCCAGCAGTCCACGGGGGAACACTGAAGCTTTCTTT.

This chain connects TRBV14 to TRBJ1-2, with 11 bases fitting TRBD1. From germline, CDR1 is SGHDN and CDR2 FVKESK. The J segment lost 6 bases and the V segment lost 0 bases, leaving 3 bases of the junction unmatched. This CDR3 has 15 residues. As DNA, the CDR3 is TGTGCCAGCAGCCAAGATTGGACAGGGGGCAATGGCTACACCTTC. This gives the protein CASSQDWTGGNGYTF.

For this clone: Other DNA sequences of this sample code for an identical CDR3. The rearrangement links TRBV19 to TRBJ2-7; D gene uncertain. Per germline, CDR1 LNHDA and CDR2 SQIVND (reference sequence). V dropped 3 bases and J dropped 6 bases, with 6 bases sitting between them. This CDR3 has 11 residues. The CDR3 protein is CASSIHGEQYF. CDR3 in DNA: TGTGCCAGTAGTATTCATGGCGAGCAGTACTTC.

Comments on this clone: This sample also contains other DNA sequences that code for the same CDR3. The chain links TRBV11-2 to TRBJ2-5; 9 bases align to TRBD1. After removal of 1 base from V and 2 bases from J, the junction contained 5 bases not matched to a gene. Per germline, CDR1 SGHAT and CDR2 FQNNGV. CDR3 length: 16 residues. The CDR3 spells CASSLGPGTGQETQYF. Here the CDR3 DNA reads TGTGCCAGCAGCTTAGGGCCGGGGACAGGGCAAGAGACCCAGTACTTC.

The chain carries TRBV6-1 and TRBJ2-7; tentatively, D is TRBD1 or TRBD2 (5 bases each). V lost 3 bases, J lost 1 base, and 13 bases lay in between. In germline, CDR1 is MNHNS, CDR2 SASEGT. The CDR3 sequence is 15 residues long. Written as DNA, the CDR3 is TGTGCCAGCAGTGAGGGGTTGGGGGTATCCTACGAGCAGTACTTC. Its protein is CASSEGLGVSYEQYF.